The present TCR beta chain was sequenced within a study of T cells in Graves' hyperthyroidism and ophthalmopathy. Study background: Any treatment followed the collection of peripheral blood at initial diagnosis. Overall study findings and caveats: The majority of expanded thyroid clonotypes above 0.001 also appeared in blood.

This clonotype was picked up a small number of times. Its target is unknown. RNA transcripts provided the source from which TCR beta CDR3 regions were amplified. First-round RT-PCR targeting the TCR CDR3 was performed with the HTBI primer set. TCRdb analysed the multiplex PCR reads with MiXCR anew, one entry per CDR3 protein. This sample has 730,000 or so distinct CDR3 sequences, with 18% found just once. Diagnoses were made from clinical symptoms, serum measures (thyroxine and TRAb), thyroid ultrasound and orbital computed tomography. It was at first hyperthyroidism diagnosis, before any ophthalmopathy symptoms, that the blood sample was taken. The germline CDR1 and CDR2 sequences are SGDLS and YYNGEE. The CDR3 is 13 amino acids. The germline V and J ends were trimmed by 3 bases and 10 bases, with 14 bases remaining between them.

What was sequenced was blood. This chain connects TRBV9 to TRBJ2-1, with D maybe TRBD1 (6 bases). The TCR sequence derives from a woman between 45 and 60 years old with Graves' hyperthyroidism that later progressed to Graves' ophthalmopathy. CDR3 protein: CASSAQGINEQFF. CDR3 nucleotide sequence: TGTGCCAGCAGCGCCCAGGGGATCAACGAGCAGTTCTTC.